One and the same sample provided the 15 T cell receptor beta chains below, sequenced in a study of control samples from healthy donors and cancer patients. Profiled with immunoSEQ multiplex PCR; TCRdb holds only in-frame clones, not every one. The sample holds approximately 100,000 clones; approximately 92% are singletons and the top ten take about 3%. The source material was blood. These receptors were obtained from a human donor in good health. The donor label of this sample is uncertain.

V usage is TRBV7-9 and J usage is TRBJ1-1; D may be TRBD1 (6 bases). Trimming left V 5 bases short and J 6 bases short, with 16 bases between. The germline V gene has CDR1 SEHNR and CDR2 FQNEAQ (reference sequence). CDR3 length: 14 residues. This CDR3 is CASSPIDRTAEAFF. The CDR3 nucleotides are TGTGCCAGCAGCCCGATAGACAGGACGGCTGAAGCTTTCTTT.

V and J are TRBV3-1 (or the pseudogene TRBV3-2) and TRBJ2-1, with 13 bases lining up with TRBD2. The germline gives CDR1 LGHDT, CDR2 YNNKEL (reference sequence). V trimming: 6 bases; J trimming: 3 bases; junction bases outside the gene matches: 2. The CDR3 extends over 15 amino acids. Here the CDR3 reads CASSRTSGGYNEQFF. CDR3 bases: TGTGCCAGCAGTCGGACTAGCGGGGGCTACAATGAGCAGTTCTTC.

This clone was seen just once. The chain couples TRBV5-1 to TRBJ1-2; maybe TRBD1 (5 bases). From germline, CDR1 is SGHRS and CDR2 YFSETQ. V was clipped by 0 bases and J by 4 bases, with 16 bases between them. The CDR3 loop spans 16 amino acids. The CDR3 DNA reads TGCGCCAGCAGCTTGGAGGGGTCCGCCCGCACCTATGGCTACACCTTC. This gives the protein CASSLEGSARTYGYTF.

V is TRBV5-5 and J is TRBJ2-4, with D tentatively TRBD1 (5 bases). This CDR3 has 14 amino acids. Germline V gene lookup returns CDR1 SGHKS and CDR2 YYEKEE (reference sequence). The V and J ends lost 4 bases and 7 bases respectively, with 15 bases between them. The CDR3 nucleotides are TGTGCCAGCAGCATCACAGCAGGGTTGAACATTCAGTACTTC. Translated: CASSITAGLNIQYF.

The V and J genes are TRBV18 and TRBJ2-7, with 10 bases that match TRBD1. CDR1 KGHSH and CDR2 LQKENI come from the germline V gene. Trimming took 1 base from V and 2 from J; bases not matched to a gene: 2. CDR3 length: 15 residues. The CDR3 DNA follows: TGTGCCAGCTCACCACGGACAGGGGGACCCTACGAGCAGTACTTC. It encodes CASSPRTGGPYEQYF.

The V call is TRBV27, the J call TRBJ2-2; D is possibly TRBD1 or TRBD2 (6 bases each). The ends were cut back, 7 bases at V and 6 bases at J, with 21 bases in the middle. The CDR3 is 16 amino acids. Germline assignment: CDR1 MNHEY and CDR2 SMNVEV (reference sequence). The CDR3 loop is CASKVEGGGSSGELFF. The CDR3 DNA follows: TGTGCCAGCAAAGTCGAAGGAGGGGGAAGCTCCGGGGAGCTGTTTTTT.

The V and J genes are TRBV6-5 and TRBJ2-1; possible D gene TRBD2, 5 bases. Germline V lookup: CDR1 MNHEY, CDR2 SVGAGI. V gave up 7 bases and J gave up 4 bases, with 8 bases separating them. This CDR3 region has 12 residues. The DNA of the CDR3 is TGTGCCAGCAATCGAGGGTACAATGAGCAGTTCTTC. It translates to CASNRGYNEQFF.

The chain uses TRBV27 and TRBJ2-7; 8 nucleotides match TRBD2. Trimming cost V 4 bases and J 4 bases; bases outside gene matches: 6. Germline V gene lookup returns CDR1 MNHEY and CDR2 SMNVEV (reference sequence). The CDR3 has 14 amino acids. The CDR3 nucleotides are TGTGCCAGCAGTTCCCGGGGGGGGCTATACGAGCAGTACTTC. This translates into CASSSRGGLYEQYF.

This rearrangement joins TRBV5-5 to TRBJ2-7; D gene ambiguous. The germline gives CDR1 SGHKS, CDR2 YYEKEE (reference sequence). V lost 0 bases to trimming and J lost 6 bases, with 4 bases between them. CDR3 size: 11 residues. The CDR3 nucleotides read TGTGCCAGCAGCTTGGCAAGCGAGCAGTACTTC. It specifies CASSLASEQYF.

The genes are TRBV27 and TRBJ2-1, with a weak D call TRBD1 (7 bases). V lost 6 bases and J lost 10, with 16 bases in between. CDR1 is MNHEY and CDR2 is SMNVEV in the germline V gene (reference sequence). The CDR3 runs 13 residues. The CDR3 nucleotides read TGTGCCAGCAGGCCCCAGGGGGGAGGCGAGCAGTTCTTC. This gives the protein CASRPQGGGEQFF.

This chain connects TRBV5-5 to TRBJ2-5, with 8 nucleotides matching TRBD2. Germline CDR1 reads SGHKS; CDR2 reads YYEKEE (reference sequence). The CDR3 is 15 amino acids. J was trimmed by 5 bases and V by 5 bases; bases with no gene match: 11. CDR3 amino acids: CASRTGTSNYETQYF. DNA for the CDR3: TGTGCCAGCAGAACCGGGACTAGTAATTACGAGACCCAGTACTTC.

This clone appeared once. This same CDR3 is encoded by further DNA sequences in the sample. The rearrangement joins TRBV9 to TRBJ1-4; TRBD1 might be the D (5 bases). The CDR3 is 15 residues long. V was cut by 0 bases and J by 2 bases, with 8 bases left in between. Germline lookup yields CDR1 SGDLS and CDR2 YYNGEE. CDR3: CASSVGGATNEKLFF. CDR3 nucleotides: TGTGCCAGCAGCGTAGGAGGGGCGACTAATGAAAAACTGTTTTTT.

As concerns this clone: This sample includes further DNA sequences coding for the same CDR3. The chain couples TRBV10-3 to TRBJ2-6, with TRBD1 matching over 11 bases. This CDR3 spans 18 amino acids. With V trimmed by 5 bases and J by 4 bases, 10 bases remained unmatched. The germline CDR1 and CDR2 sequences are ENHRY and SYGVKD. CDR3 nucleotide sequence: TGTGCCATCAGTCCCGGGACAGGGGGGCCGCGGGGGGCCAACGTCCTGACTTTC. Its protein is CAISPGTGGPRGANVLTF.

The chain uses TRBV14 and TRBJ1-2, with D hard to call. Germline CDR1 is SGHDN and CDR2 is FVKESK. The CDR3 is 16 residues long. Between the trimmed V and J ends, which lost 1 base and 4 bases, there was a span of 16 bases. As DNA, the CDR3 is TGTGCCAGCAGCCAAGGGGCCGGGATGACCGTCTATGGCTACACCTTC. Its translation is CASSQGAGMTVYGYTF.

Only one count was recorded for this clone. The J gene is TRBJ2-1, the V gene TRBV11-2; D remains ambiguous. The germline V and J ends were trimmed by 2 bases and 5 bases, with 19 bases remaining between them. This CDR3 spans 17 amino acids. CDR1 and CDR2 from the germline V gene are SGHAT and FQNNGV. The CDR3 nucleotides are TGTGCCAGCAGCTTACTCGTTTCTCAGGTTGGCCACAATGAGCAGTTCTTC. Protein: CASSLLVSQVGHNEQFF.